This T cell receptor (beta chain) was captured by sequencing in a study of cytomegalovirus exposure and HLA in healthy donors. PCR used 60 Vbeta primers and 13 Jbeta primers. The repertoire was sequenced with immunoSEQ multiplex PCR; TCRdb's copy has only in-frame clones and lacks some. The sample yields 150,000 to 200,000 clones, of which the top ten take up 0.75% to 0.85%. About this clone: Its antigen is still unknown.

CDR1 is SNHLY, CDR2 FYNNEI, per germline. This CDR3 spans 14 amino acids. Trimming shortened V by 5 bases and J by 4 bases, and 14 bases separated the two germline ends. General study results and limits: In a later analysis, approximately 18,000 TCR beta sequences were associated with HLA alleles at 0.05 false discovery rate. What a later analysis reportedly showed was that an Asian-associated ancestry cluster had fewer N-insertions than the roughly 670-donor mean. Presence/absence analyses took donor sequencing depth as roughly uniform.

The TCR comes from a woman aged 18 to 35 in good health and CMV-seropositive. The rearrangement joins TRBV2 to TRBJ1-2; tentative D call: TRBD1 (6 bases). What was sequenced was PBMCs. CDR3 DNA sequence: TGTGCCAGCAGTAAGGACAGTGGAATCTATGGCTACACCTTC. Amino acids: CASSKDSGIYGYTF.